What follows are 4 T cell receptor beta chains derived from one specimen sequenced in a study of response to subunit inactivated influenza vaccine. Each CDR3 protein is one row after TCRdb ran MiXCR on the RT-PCR reads. This table has 530,000 or so distinct CDR3 sequences, about 10% appearing once. The sample in question was PBMCs from blood, obtained on the day of vaccination. The receptors derive from a man aged 50 to 59 who received an inactivated influenza vaccine.

This chain joins TRBV18 and TRBJ2-7; 7 bases are shared with TRBD2. From germline, CDR1 is KGHSH and CDR2 LQKENI. The V segment lost 3 bases and the J segment 2 bases; nucleotides outside the gene matches: 7. CDR3 size: 15 residues. CDR3 residues: CASSPGAGVTYEQYF. As DNA, the CDR3 is TGTGCCAGCTCACCGGGCGCGGGGGTTACCTACGAGCAGTACTTC.

This clonotype has only a few counts. The chain links TRBV7-6 to TRBJ2-2; D possibly corresponds to TRBD1 (5 bases). This CDR3 has 17 residues. V was cut by 5 bases and J by 2 bases, with 18 bases left in between. Germline lookup yields CDR1 SGHVS and CDR2 FNYEAQ. CDR3 sequence: CASSPGVGAINTGELFF. The CDR3 nucleotides read TGTGCCAGCAGCCCCGGAGTAGGGGCCATTAACACCGGGGAGCTGTTTTTT. The variable domain in full, completed from reference TRBV7-6 and TRBJ2-2, reads GAGVSQSPRYKVTKRGQDVALRCDPISGHVSLYWYRQALGQGPEFLTYFNYEAQQDKSGLPNDRFSAERPEGSISTLTIQRTEQRDSAMYRCASSPGVGAINTGELFFGEGSRLTVL.

This clonotype has more than one count but fewer than ten. This CDR3 is CASSPTAAGSTDTQYF. In DNA form, the CDR3 reads TGTGCCAGCAGCCCTACCGCGGCAGGAAGCACAGATACGCAGTATTTT. The rearrangement joins TRBV7-2 to TRBJ2-3; D is ambiguous. Trimming left V 5 bases short and J 0 bases short, with 15 bases between. Germline CDR1 reads SGHTA; CDR2 reads FQGNSA. The CDR3 loop spans 16 amino acids.

Many counts were recorded for this clonotype. V and J are TRBV29-1 and TRBJ1-1, with D tentatively TRBD1 (5 bases). This CDR3 has 15 residues. V dropped 8 bases and J dropped 4 bases, with 23 bases sitting between them. Germline CDR1 reads SQVTM; CDR2 reads ANQGSEA. The DNA for the CDR3 is TGCAGCTCCATAGGGGCCGGGGGAGACCGCACTGAAGCTTTCTTT. This translates into CSSIGAGGDRTEAFF.